The 22 T cell receptor beta chains below were found in one sample sequenced in a study of response to subunit inactivated influenza vaccine. TCRdb itself ran the RT-PCR reads through MiXCR, one entry per CDR3 protein. In the table there are about 650,000 distinct CDR3 sequences, approximately 14% of which are singletons. This material consisted of PBMCs from blood, taken less than 13 days after vaccination. These receptors were obtained from a man aged 45-60 years who received an inactivated influenza vaccine.

This clonotype was recorded a few times. CDR3 bases: TGTGCCAGCAGAGGGACTAGCGGGAGGGCCGTCCAGTACTTC. This gives the protein CASRGTSGRAVQYF. V gene TRBV12-3 or TRBV12-4 combines with J gene TRBJ2-7; TRBD2 agrees at 16 bases. After removal of 6 bases from V and 10 bases from J, the junction contained 6 bases not matched to a gene. CDR3 length: 14 residues.

This rearrangement joins TRBV20-1 to TRBJ2-7; 10 nucleotides line up with TRBD2. J lost 6 bases, V lost 3 bases, and 11 bases had no gene match. The CDR3 extends over 15 amino acids. CDR1 DFQATT and CDR2 SNEGSKA come from the germline V gene (reference sequence). CDR3 loop: CSASPSSGSPGEQYF. The CDR3 bases are TGCAGTGCTAGTCCCTCTAGCGGGAGTCCGGGCGAGCAGTACTTC.

The gene calls are TRBV5-6 and TRBJ2-3; D unresolved. V was pared by 1 base and J by 0 bases, with 12 bases between. Germline CDR1 SGHDT, CDR2 YYEEEE. The CDR3 is made up of 16 amino acids. For the CDR3, the DNA is TGTGCCAGCAGCTTGTGGGCAGCTACTAGCACAGATACGCAGTATTTT. This encodes CASSLWAATSTDTQYF.

This chain links TRBV6-2 or TRBV6-3 with TRBJ1-1; no clear D gene. The ends were cut back, 2 bases at V and 4 bases at J, with 20 bases in the middle. This CDR3 region has 17 residues. Germline CDR1 reads MNHEY; CDR2 reads SVGEGT. CDR3 region: CASSYERGRTEGTEAFF. CDR3 nucleotides: TGTGCCAGCAGTTACGAGCGTGGCCGAACAGAGGGCACTGAAGCTTTCTTT.

The table lists this clonotype with many counts. CDR3 sequence: CASSQGTRAADEQYF. DNA for the CDR3: TGCGCCAGCAGCCAGGGGACCAGAGCGGCTGACGAGCAGTACTTC. This chain joins TRBV4-3 and TRBJ2-7; D is perhaps TRBD1 or TRBD2 (5 bases each). The germline V gene encodes CDR1 LGHNA and CDR2 YSLEER. V shed 3 bases and J shed 5 bases, with 17 bases lying between them. This CDR3 has 15 residues.

This clonotype turned up a few times. This rearrangement joins TRBV30 to TRBJ2-1; tentatively, D is TRBD2 (6 bases). V was clipped by 0 bases and J by 8 bases, with 14 bases between them. The CDR3 covers 14 residues. Germline-derived CDR1 and CDR2 are GTSNPN and SVGIG (reference sequence). The CDR3: CAWSVGAGGDEQFF. The CDR3 DNA follows: TGTGCCTGGAGTGTAGGGGCTGGAGGGGATGAGCAGTTCTTC.

The table lists this clonotype with a few counts. The rearrangement uses TRBV20-1 and TRBJ2-7, with D possibly being TRBD1 or TRBD2 (5 bases each). V was clipped by 6 bases and J by 2 bases, with 14 bases between them. This CDR3 has 13 residues. CDR1 is DFQATT and CDR2 is SNEGSKA in the germline V gene (reference sequence). CDR3 coding DNA: TGCAGTGCCAGGACAAGAGGGCCCTACGAGCAGTACTTC. It encodes CSARTRGPYEQYF.

The chain has TRBV2 and TRBJ2-1, with 11 nucleotides matching TRBD2. Per germline, CDR1 SNHLY and CDR2 FYNNEI. The ends lost 7 bases at V and 2 bases at J; junction bases unmatched: 4. The CDR3 consists of 15 residues. The CDR3: CASTISGRAYNEQFF. In DNA form, the CDR3 reads TGTGCCAGCACCATTAGCGGGAGGGCCTACAATGAGCAGTTCTTC.

This clonotype has a handful of counts. V usage is TRBV5-1 and J usage is TRBJ2-1; 13 positions agree with TRBD2. V trimming: 4 bases; J trimming: 6 bases; junction bases outside the gene matches: 10. The CDR3 runs to 17 residues. CDR1 and CDR2 (germline): SGHRS, YFSETQ. The chain's CDR3 is CASSPTSGGTGVNEQFF. Written as DNA, the CDR3 is TGCGCCAGCAGCCCGACTAGCGGGGGGACGGGTGTCAATGAGCAGTTCTTC.

The rearrangement uses TRBV6-2 or TRBV6-3 and TRBJ1-6, with 9 bases matching TRBD1. This CDR3 has 15 amino acids. Trimming took 8 bases from V and 10 from J; bases not matched to a gene: 12. The germline V gene has CDR1 MNHEY and CDR2 SVGEGT. CDR3 coding DNA: TGTGCCAGCGAACCTACGGACAGGGGAACATCACCCCTCCACTTT. It is translated as CASEPTDRGTSPLHF.

This clonotype came up many times. This rearrangement joins TRBV12-3 or TRBV12-4 to TRBJ2-1; 8 positions match TRBD2. The CDR3 sequence is 17 residues long. The V segment lost 3 bases and the J segment 3 bases; nucleotides outside the gene matches: 10. The CDR3 bases are TGTGCCAGCAGTTTCCTGCGCCGGGGGGGCCACTACAATGAGCAGTTCTTC. It encodes CASSFLRRGGHYNEQFF.

This clonotype was found a few times. This chain connects TRBV4-1 to TRBJ2-1; D is unresolved. V was pared by 0 bases and J by 8 bases, with 5 bases between. This CDR3 has 12 amino acids. Germline assignment: CDR1 MGHRA and CDR2 YSYEKL. The CDR3 loop is CASSQDSYEQFF. For the CDR3, the DNA is TGCGCCAGCAGCCAAGACAGTTATGAGCAGTTCTTC.

This clonotype was detected a few times. The rearrangement joins TRBV3-1 to TRBJ2-2; TRBD2 agrees at 13 bases. The CDR3 contains 18 residues. V shed 3 bases and J 7 bases; nucleotides not matched to a gene: 11. The V gene's germline CDR1 is LGHDT and CDR2 YNNKEL (reference sequence). The CDR3 protein is CASSQPTRLAGGIGELFF. The CDR3 DNA is TGTGCCAGCAGCCAGCCTACCCGACTAGCGGGAGGAATCGGGGAGCTGTTTTTT.

Only a few counts were recorded for this clonotype. The rearrangement uses TRBV20-1 and TRBJ2-5; maybe TRBD1 (5 bases). This CDR3 has 13 amino acids. Germline loops: CDR1 DFQATT, CDR2 SNEGSKA (reference sequence). V was shortened by 5 bases and J by 3 bases, with 13 bases between the two germline ends. The CDR3 sequence: CSASNRQKETQYF. In nucleotides, the CDR3 is TGCAGTGCTTCGAATCGACAGAAAGAGACCCAGTACTTC.

This clonotype was recorded many times. The chain carries TRBV6-2 or TRBV6-3 and TRBJ2-3; 8 bases map to TRBD2. The V gene's germline CDR1 is MNHEY and CDR2 SVGEGT. The CDR3 loop spans 15 amino acids. With V trimmed by 2 bases and J by 5 bases, 6 bases remained unmatched. The CDR3 sequence is CASSYDGGAIDTQYF. As DNA, the CDR3 is TGTGCCAGCAGTTACGACGGGGGGGCCATAGATACGCAGTATTTT.

This clonotype was counted many times. The chain joins TRBV12-3 or TRBV12-4 to TRBJ2-1; D remains ambiguous. The CDR3 sequence is 13 residues long. Between the trimmed V and J ends, which lost 3 bases and 4 bases, there was a span of 7 bases. The CDR3, as DNA: TGTGCCAGCAGTTTCTCACCGTACAATGAGCAGTTCTTC. It yields the protein CASSFSPYNEQFF.

This rearrangement joins TRBV7-2 to TRBJ1-5; D might be TRBD1 (6 bases). The CDR3 runs to 14 residues. The germline V gene has CDR1 SGHTA and CDR2 FQGNSA. V lost 3 bases and J 7 bases, leaving 13 bases between the germline ends. This CDR3 is CASSFGGGYQPQHF. Written as DNA, the CDR3 is TGTGCCAGCAGCTTTGGGGGGGGCTACCAGCCCCAGCATTTT.

This clonotype has only a few counts. The chain is built from TRBV6-1 and TRBJ2-1, with 9 nucleotides matching TRBD1. The CDR3 extends over 14 amino acids. The J segment lost 5 bases and the V segment lost 6 bases, leaving 5 bases of the junction unmatched. From germline, CDR1 is MNHNS and CDR2 SASEGT. CDR3 protein: CASRTGGAHNEQFF. Written as DNA, the CDR3 is TGTGCCAGCAGAACAGGGGGCGCACACAATGAGCAGTTCTTC.

The CDR3 sequence: CASSSTGGVTKHADTQYF. The CDR3 region has the DNA TGCGCCAGCAGCTCGACAGGGGGCGTCACGAAGCACGCAGATACGCAGTATTTT. This chain links TRBV5-1 with TRBJ2-3, with 10 positions matching TRBD1. Per germline, CDR1 SGHRS and CDR2 YFSETQ. V shed 3 bases and J 4 bases; nucleotides not matched to a gene: 14. This CDR3 has 18 amino acids. Full variable domain (missing parts from reference TRBV5-1 and TRBJ2-3): KAGVTQTPRYLIKTRGQQVTLSCSPISGHRSVSWYQQTPGQGLQFLFEYFSETQRNKGNFPGRFSGRQFSNSRSEMNVSTLELGDSALYLCASSSTGGVTKHADTQYFGPGTRLTVL.

The rearrangement links TRBV5-1 to TRBJ2-3, with 8 bases matching TRBD2. The CDR3 contains 18 residues. CDR1 and CDR2 from the germline V gene are SGHRS and YFSETQ. V trimming: 0 bases; J trimming: 0 bases; junction bases outside the gene matches: 9. The CDR3 nucleotides are TGCGCCAGCAGCTTGGCCATTCGGCGGGGGGTTAGCACAGATACGCAGTATTTT. Protein: CASSLAIRRGVSTDTQYF.

The chain combines TRBV20-1 with TRBJ2-3; D is unresolved. CDR1 and CDR2 from the germline V gene are DFQATT and SNEGSKA (reference sequence). Trimming cost V 1 base and J 0 bases, with 20 bases left between them. CDR3 length: 18 residues. CDR3 nucleotide sequence: TGCAGTGCTAGAGTGTGGGGTTTCAAAACAACTAGCACAGATACGCAGTATTTT. Translated, it gives CSARVWGFKTTSTDTQYF.

V gene TRBV11-2 combines with J gene TRBJ2-3; 7 nucleotides agree with TRBD1. The CDR3 is 15 amino acids. With 3 bases clipped from V and 4 bases from J, the junction kept 7 bases outside the gene matches. In germline, CDR1 is SGHAT, CDR2 FQNNGV. This CDR3 reads CASSFGQGVADTQYF. CDR3 nucleotides: TGTGCCAGCAGCTTCGGTCAGGGGGTGGCAGATACGCAGTATTTT.